Listed below are T cell receptor beta chains from one sample, sequenced in a study of blood T cell repertoires in COVID-19. TCRdb's copy holds only in-frame clones and misses some; the assay was immunoSEQ multiplex PCR. The sample lists approximately 350,000 clones, about 90% occurring once. The sequencing input was peripheral blood. The origin of the receptors is a woman in her 30s with COVID-19, enrolled during active disease. Each CDR3 is given with its conserved first and last residue. Fields, in order: V gene, clone size, J gene, CDR3 protein. Expanded clones are given a class, and other clones once, few, many or no size at all.

TRBV4-1	.	TRBJ2-1	CASSQLMTGYNEQFF
TRBV6-2/TRBV6-3	.	TRBJ2-5	CASSYSEGALARTQYF
TRBV2	.	TRBJ2-3	CASSGFHRTTRDTQYF
TRBV7-9	.	TRBJ2-1	CASSLGMTGINEQFF
TRBV7-2	.	TRBJ2-7	CASSELAGGPGEQYF
TRBV10-1	.	TRBJ2-2	CASSASGTGGGRELFF
TRBV10-3	.	TRBJ1-2	CAISVFATAQLRGYTF
TRBV5-4	.	TRBJ2-3	CASSGALATDTQYF
TRBV2	.	TRBJ2-7	CASGGVFSYEQYF
TRBV25-1	.	TRBJ1-4	CASSESRMPIGKLFF
TRBV6-5	.	TRBJ1-1	CASSFGQVYTEAFF
TRBV7-2	.	TRBJ2-2	CASSLDQGIAGELFF
TRBV11-2	once	TRBJ2-2	CASSLPAGGNTGELFF